The present TCR beta chain was sequenced within a study of T cells in Graves' hyperthyroidism and ophthalmopathy. This clonotype was counted at least ten times. Amplified TCR beta CDR3 regions came from RNA transcripts. The TCR CDR3 first-round RT-PCR relied on the HTBI primer set. TCRdb passed the multiplex PCR reads through MiXCR, listing each CDR3 protein once. The sample has around 690,000 distinct CDR3 sequences; 17% are singletons. This CDR3 is built from 15 residues. V shed 5 bases, J shed 4 bases, and the junction held 9 bases outside the gene matches. Germline V gene data show CDR1 as MNHEY and CDR2 as SMNVEV (reference sequence).

The chain uses TRBV27 and TRBJ2-7; 9 bases agree with TRBD1. The origin of this receptor is a man aged 50 to 60 with Graves' hyperthyroidism. Sample: blood. CDR3 protein: CASSQYRGRVYEQYF. In nucleotides, the CDR3 is TGTGCCAGCAGTCAGTACAGGGGGCGCGTTTACGAGCAGTACTTC.